This T cell receptor beta chain came from a study of OX40 agonist ivuxolimab in advanced cancers. Study at large: Participants, approximately 80% male, averaged roughly 60 years of age, ranging from about 20 to 79. Three patients got partial responses; one had hepatocellular carcinoma and two had cutaneous melanoma.

As to this clone: Its antigen is still unknown.

The CDR3 is 16 residues long. CDR1 MNHEY and CDR2 SMNVEV come from the germline V gene (reference sequence). V dropped 5 bases and J dropped 6; count of bases not matched to a gene: 8. Findings of the study overall: Among T cells, CD8+ cells averaged more expanded clones than CD4+ cells. In the 0.1 to 3.0 mg/kg range, CD4+ and CD8+ blood T cells had expanded clonally by week 6.

The assay was immunoSEQ multiplex PCR, and TCRdb's table has in-frame clones only and misses some. The data hold fewer than 100,000 clones, with around 86% observed a single time. The clonotype was recovered from an adult with an advanced solid tumor such as melanoma, head and neck, liver or kidney cancer. This specimen consisted of CD4+ or CD8+ T cells sorted from blood, obtained in a trial of the OX40 agonist ivuxolimab. The chain uses TRBV27 and TRBJ2-3; 13 nucleotides match TRBD2. The CDR3 nucleotides are TGTGCCAGCAGTGTTACTAGCGGGGGGGCCCTGGATACGCAGTATTTT. Amino acid sequence: CASSVTSGGALDTQYF.